What follows are 15 T cell receptor beta chains derived from one specimen sequenced in a study of blood T cell repertoires in COVID-19. Measured with immunoSEQ multiplex PCR; TCRdb has only the in-frame clones, and not every one. The data contain 84,000 or so clones, around 83% of them seen just once; the ten biggest clones take up over 35%. The specimen was peripheral blood. The receptors derive from an elderly man with active or convalescent COVID-19.

The chain couples TRBV7-8 to TRBJ1-4, with a weak D call TRBD1 (6 bases). The CDR3 runs 16 residues. CDR1 and CDR2 (germline): SGHVS, FQNEAQ. The V and J ends lost 1 base and 3 bases respectively, with 12 bases between them. This CDR3 reads CASSLVQGFANEKLFF. For the CDR3, the DNA is TGTGCCAGCAGCTTAGTTCAGGGGTTTGCTAATGAAAAACTGTTTTTT.

The V call is TRBV28, the J call TRBJ2-1, with D maybe TRBD2 (6 bases). This CDR3 contains 14 residues. Trimming cost V 2 bases and J 3 bases, with 8 bases left between them. CDR1 and CDR2 (germline): MDHEN, SYDVKM. The CDR3 reads CASSLGGLYNEQFF. For the CDR3, the DNA is TGTGCCAGCAGTTTAGGGGGACTCTACAATGAGCAGTTCTTC. The full variable domain, in which reference TRBV28 and TRBJ2-1 provide the parts outside the CDR3, is DVKVTQSSRYLVKRTGEKVFLECVQDMDHENMFWYRQDPGLGLRLIYFSYDVKMKEKGDIPEGYSVSREKKERFSLILESASTNQTSMYLCASSLGGLYNEQFFGPGTRLTVL.

V usage is TRBV27 and J usage is TRBJ2-7; 12 nucleotides align to TRBD2. This CDR3 spans 14 amino acids. Germline-derived CDR1 and CDR2 are MNHEY and SMNVEV (reference sequence). Trimming cost V 8 bases and J 0 bases; bases outside gene matches: 2. CDR3 in amino acids: CASGTSGHSYEQYF. Here the CDR3 DNA reads TGTGCCAGCGGGACTAGCGGGCACTCCTACGAGCAGTACTTC.

This rearrangement joins TRBV7-9 to TRBJ2-3; D uncertain. V was clipped by 11 bases and J by 7 bases, with 16 bases between them. The germline V gene has CDR1 SEHNR and CDR2 FQNEAQ (reference sequence). The CDR3 length is 12 residues. The CDR3 coding sequence is TGTGCCGGTCATCCTCAGTTGAATACGCAGTATTTT. Protein product: CAGHPQLNTQYF.

The chain links TRBV9 to TRBJ2-7, with D possibly being TRBD1 (6 bases). The CDR3 contains 13 residues. Per the germline V gene, CDR1 is SGDLS and CDR2 is YYNGEE. Trimming stripped 3 bases from V and 6 bases from J, with 13 bases between. The CDR3 loop reads CASSEGTGSEQYF. CDR3 DNA sequence: TGTGCCAGCAGCGAGGGAACAGGGAGCGAGCAGTACTTC. The whole variable domain, filled in from reference TRBV9 and TRBJ2-7, reads DSGVTQTPKHLITATGQRVTLRCSPRSGDLSVYWYQQSLDQGLQFLIQYYNGEERAKGNILERFSAQQFPDLHSELNLSSLELGDSALYFCASSEGTGSEQYFGPGTRLTVT.

V usage is TRBV5-4 and J usage is TRBJ2-7; 13 nucleotides match TRBD2. Trimming cost V 3 bases and J 2 bases; bases outside gene matches: 2. From germline, CDR1 is SGHNT and CDR2 YYREEE (reference sequence). This CDR3 is built from 15 residues. The DNA of the CDR3 is TGTGCCAGCAGCTCCGGACTAGCGGGAGCCTACGAGCAGTACTTC. Translation: CASSSGLAGAYEQYF.

V usage is TRBV6-2 or TRBV6-3 and J usage is TRBJ2-3; 10 bases align to TRBD2. Trimming cost V 2 bases and J 5 bases; bases outside gene matches: 10. The germline V gene has CDR1 MNHEY and CDR2 SVGEGT. This CDR3 spans 17 amino acids. Written as DNA, the CDR3 is TGTGCCAGCAGTTACCCGGCTAGCGGGAGATCCGTAGATACGCAGTATTTT. Translation gives CASSYPASGRSVDTQYF.

The V call is TRBV4-3, the J call TRBJ2-7; the D is unclear. There are 13 residues in the CDR3. V was clipped by 1 base and J by 2 bases, with 6 bases between them. The germline CDR1 and CDR2 sequences are LGHNA and YSLEER. The CDR3 sequence: CASSQGAPYEQYF. Here the CDR3 DNA reads TGCGCCAGCAGCCAAGGGGCCCCCTACGAGCAGTACTTC.

The rearrangement links TRBV15 to TRBJ2-2; TRBD1 matches 8 bases. The CDR3 extends over 16 amino acids. Germline V CDR1 and CDR2: LNHNV, YYDKDF (reference sequence). Trimming cost V 0 bases and J 4 bases; bases outside gene matches: 4. CDR3 loop: CATSRDPGGGTGELFF. CDR3 bases: TGTGCCACCAGCAGAGATCCAGGGGGCGGCACCGGGGAGCTGTTTTTT.

The chain is built from TRBV12-1 and TRBJ1-2; the table assigns TRBD1, which was not confirmed against the DNA. TRBV12-1 has pseudogene status. CDR3 length equals 16 residues. The CDR3 protein is CASRKGQGSGAYGYTF. The DNA for the CDR3 is TGTGCCAGCAGAAAGGGACAGGGTTCGGGAGCCTATGGCTACACCTTC.

The chain is built from TRBV11-2 and TRBJ1-1; 8 bases align to TRBD1. Germline CDR1 reads SGHAT; CDR2 reads FQNNGV. Trimming cost V 5 bases and J 11 bases; bases outside gene matches: 7. The CDR3 spans 12 residues. CDR3 sequence reads: CASSPDRQGAFF. The CDR3 DNA reads as TGTGCCAGCAGCCCTGACAGACAGGGGGCTTTCTTT.

This rearrangement joins TRBV1 to TRBJ2-1; TRBD2, as called in the table, went unchecked against the DNA. TRBV1 is recorded as a pseudogene. The CDR3 is 19 amino acids. In DNA, the CDR3 is TGCACCAGCAGCCAAGCGTTCCCTTATGCTAGCGGGAGTACAGGTGAGCAGTTCTTC. This encodes CTSSQAFPYASGSTGEQFF.

This chain links TRBV4-2 with TRBJ1-5; TRBD1 agrees at 8 bases. With V trimmed by 4 bases and J by 1 base, 6 bases remained unmatched. Germline lookup yields CDR1 LGHNA and CDR2 YNFKEQ. The CDR3 has 16 residues. CDR3 amino acids: CASSLAQGESNQPQHF. The CDR3, as DNA: TGTGCCAGCAGCCTCGCACAGGGGGAGAGCAATCAGCCCCAGCATTTT.

This clone was recorded a few times. V usage is TRBV5-1 and J usage is TRBJ1-1; TRBD1 might be the D (6 bases). Germline assignment: CDR1 SGHRS and CDR2 YFSETQ. The CDR3 extends over 15 amino acids. Deletions cut 4 bases from V and 2 bases from J, with 15 bases between. The CDR3 bases are TGCGCCAGCAGCCCCCGGGAAGGGGGTAACACTGAAGCTTTCTTT. This codes for CASSPREGGNTEAFF.

The chain links TRBV28 to TRBJ2-5, with 8 bases matching TRBD1. Germline values: CDR1 MDHEN, CDR2 SYDVKM. V lost 5 bases and J lost 2; bases outside the gene matches: 7. The CDR3 is made up of 15 amino acids. The CDR3 here is CASSPLGQVQETQYF. The CDR3 nucleotides read TGTGCCAGCAGTCCACTGGGACAGGTGCAAGAGACCCAGTACTTC.